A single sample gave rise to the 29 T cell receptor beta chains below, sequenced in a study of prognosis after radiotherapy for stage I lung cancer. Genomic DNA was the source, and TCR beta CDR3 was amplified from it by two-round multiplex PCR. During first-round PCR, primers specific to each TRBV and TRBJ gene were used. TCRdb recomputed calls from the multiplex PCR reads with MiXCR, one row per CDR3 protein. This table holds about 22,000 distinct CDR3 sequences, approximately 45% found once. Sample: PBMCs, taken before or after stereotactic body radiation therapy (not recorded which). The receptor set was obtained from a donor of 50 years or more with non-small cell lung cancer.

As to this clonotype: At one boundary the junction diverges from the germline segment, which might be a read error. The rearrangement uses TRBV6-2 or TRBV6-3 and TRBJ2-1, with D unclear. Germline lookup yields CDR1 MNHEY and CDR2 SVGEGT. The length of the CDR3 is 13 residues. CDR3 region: CASQLDPYNEQLF. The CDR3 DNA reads TGTGCCAGTCAGCTGGATCCCTACAATGAGCAGCTCTTC.

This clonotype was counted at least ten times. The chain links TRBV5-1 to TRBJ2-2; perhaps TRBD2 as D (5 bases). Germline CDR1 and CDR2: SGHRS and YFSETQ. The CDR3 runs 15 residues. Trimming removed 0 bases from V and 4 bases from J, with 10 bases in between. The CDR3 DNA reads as TGCGCCAGCAGCTTGGGAGCTAGCCCCACCGGGGAGCTGTTTTTT. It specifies CASSLGASPTGELFF.

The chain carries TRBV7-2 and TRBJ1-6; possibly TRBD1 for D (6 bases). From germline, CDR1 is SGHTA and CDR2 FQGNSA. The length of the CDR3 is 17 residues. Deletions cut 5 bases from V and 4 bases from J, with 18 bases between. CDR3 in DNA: TGTGCCAGCAGCCCCCGACAGGAGAGATCATATAATTCACCCCTCCACTTT. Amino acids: CASSPRQERSYNSPLHF.

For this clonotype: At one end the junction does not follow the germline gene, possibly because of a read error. CDR3: CASSLDSQNAGELFF. Written as DNA, the CDR3 is TGTGCCAGCAGTTTAGACAGCCAGAACGCCGGTGAGCTGTTTTTT. The chain couples TRBV6-5 to TRBJ2-2, with D tentatively TRBD1 (5 bases). CDR1 and CDR2 (germline): MNHEY, SVGAGI. CDR3 length equals 15 residues.

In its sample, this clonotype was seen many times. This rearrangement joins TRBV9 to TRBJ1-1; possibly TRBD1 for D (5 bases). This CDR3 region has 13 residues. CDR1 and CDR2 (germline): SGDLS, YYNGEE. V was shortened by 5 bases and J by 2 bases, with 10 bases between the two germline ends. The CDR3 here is CASSQGPNTEAFF. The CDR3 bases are TGTGCCAGCAGTCAGGGACCAAACACTGAAGCTTTCTTT. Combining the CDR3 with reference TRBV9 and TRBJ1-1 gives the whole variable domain DSGVTQTPKHLITATGQRVTLRCSPRSGDLSVYWYQQSLDQGLQFLIQYYNGEERAKGNILERFSAQQFPDLHSELNLSSLELGDSALYFCASSQGPNTEAFFGQGTRLTVV.

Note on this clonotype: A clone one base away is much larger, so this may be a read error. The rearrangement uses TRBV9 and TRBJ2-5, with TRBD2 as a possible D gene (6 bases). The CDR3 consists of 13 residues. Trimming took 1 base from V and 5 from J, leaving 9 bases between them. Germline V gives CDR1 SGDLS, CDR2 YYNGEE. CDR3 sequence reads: CASSVSTSETQYF. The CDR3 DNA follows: TGTGCCAGCAGCGTATCAACTAGCGAGACCCAGTACTTC.

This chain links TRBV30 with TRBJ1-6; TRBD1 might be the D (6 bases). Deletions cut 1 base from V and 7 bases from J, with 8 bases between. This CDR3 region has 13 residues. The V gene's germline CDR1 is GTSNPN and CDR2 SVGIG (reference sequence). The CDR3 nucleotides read TGTGCCTGGAGTGACAGGGACAATTCACCCCTCCACTTT. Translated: CAWSDRDNSPLHF.

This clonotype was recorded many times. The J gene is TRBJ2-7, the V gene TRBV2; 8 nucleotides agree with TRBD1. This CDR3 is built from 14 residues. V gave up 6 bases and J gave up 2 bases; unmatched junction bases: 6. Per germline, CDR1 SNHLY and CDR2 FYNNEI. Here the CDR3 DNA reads TGTGCCAGCAGAGTCCAGGGGGCCACCTACGAGCAGTACTTC. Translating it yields CASRVQGATYEQYF. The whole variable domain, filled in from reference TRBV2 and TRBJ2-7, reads EPEVTQTPSHQVTQMGQEVILRCVPISNHLYFYWYRQILGQKVEFLVSFYNNEISEKSEIFDDQFSVERPDGSNFTLKIRSTKLEDSAMYFCASRVQGATYEQYFGPGTRLTVT.

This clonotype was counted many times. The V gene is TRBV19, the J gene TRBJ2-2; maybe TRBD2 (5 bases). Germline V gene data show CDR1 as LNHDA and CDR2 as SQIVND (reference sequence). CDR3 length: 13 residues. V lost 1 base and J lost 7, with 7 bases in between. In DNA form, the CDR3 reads TGTGCCAGTAGTATAGGAGGGAGCGGGGAGCTGTTTTTT. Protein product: CASSIGGSGELFF.

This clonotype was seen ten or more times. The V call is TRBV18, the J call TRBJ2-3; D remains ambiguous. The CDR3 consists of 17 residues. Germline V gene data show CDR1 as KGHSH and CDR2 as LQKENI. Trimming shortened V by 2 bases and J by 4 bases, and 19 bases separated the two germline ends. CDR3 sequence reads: CASSPSSGRFPADTQYF. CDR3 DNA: TGTGCCAGCTCACCATCGTCGGGTAGGTTTCCGGCAGATACGCAGTATTTT.

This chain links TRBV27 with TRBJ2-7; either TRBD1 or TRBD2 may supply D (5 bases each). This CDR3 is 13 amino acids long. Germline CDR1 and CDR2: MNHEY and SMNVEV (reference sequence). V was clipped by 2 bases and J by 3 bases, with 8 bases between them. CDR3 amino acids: CASSLRGDYEQYF. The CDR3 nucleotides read TGTGCCAGCAGTTTAAGAGGGGACTACGAGCAGTACTTC.

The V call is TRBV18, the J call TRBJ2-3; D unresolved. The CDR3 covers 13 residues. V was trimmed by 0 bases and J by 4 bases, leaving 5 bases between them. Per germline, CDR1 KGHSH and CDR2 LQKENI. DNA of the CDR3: TGTGCCAGCTCACCACCTAGTCCAGATACGCAGTATTTT. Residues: CASSPPSPDTQYF.

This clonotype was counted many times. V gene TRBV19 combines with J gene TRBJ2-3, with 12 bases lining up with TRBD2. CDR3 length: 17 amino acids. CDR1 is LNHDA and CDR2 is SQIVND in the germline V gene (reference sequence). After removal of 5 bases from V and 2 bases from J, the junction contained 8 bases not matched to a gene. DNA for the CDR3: TGTGCCAGTAGTTCCTTAGGACTAGCGGGATACACAGATACGCAGTATTTT. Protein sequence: CASSSLGLAGYTDTQYF. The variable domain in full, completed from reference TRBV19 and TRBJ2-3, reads DGGITQSPKYLFRKEGQNVTLSCEQNLNHDAMYWYRQDPGQGLRLIYYSQIVNDFQKGDIAEGYSVSREKKESFPLTVTSAQKNPTAFYLCASSSLGLAGYTDTQYFGPGTRLTVL.

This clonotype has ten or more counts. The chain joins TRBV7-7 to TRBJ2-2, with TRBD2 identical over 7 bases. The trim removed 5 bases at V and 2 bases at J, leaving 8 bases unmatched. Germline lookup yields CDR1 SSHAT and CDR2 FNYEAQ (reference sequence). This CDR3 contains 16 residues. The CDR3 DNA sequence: TGTGCCAGCAGCCCGGGCGGGGGACTAAACACCGGGGAGCTGTTTTTT. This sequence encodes CASSPGGGLNTGELFF. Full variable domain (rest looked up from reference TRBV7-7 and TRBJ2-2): GAGVSQSPRYKVTKRGQDVTLRCDPISSHATLYWYQQALGQGPEFLTYFNYEAQPDKSGLPSDRFSAERPEGSISTLTIQRTEQRDSAMYRCASSPGGGLNTGELFFGEGSRLTVL.

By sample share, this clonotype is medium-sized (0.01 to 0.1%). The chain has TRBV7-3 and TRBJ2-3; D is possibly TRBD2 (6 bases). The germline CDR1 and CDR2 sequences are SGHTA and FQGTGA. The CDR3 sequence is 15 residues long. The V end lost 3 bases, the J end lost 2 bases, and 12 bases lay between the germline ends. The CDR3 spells CASSFAGGTTDTQYF. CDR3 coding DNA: TGTGCCAGCAGCTTTGCCGGGGGTACCACAGATACGCAGTATTTT.

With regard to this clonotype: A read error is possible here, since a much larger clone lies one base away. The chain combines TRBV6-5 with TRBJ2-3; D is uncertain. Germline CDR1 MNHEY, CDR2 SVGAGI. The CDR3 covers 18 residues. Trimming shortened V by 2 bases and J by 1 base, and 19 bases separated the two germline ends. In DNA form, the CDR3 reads TGTGCCAGCAGTTACCCCCCTCTGTGTCGGGCCGGCACAGATACGCAGTATTTT. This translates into CASSYPPLCRAGTDTQYF.

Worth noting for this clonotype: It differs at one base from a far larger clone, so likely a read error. The CDR3, as DNA: TGTGCCAGCAGCTTAGTGGGAGGGGACTACAATGAGCAGTTCTTC. Protein sequence: CASSLVGGDYNEQFF. J is TRBJ2-1 and V is TRBV7-9; TRBD2 matches at 7 bases. Germline V gives CDR1 SEHNR, CDR2 FQNEAQ (reference sequence). V trimming: 1 base; J trimming: 3 bases; junction bases outside the gene matches: 3. This CDR3 has 15 amino acids.

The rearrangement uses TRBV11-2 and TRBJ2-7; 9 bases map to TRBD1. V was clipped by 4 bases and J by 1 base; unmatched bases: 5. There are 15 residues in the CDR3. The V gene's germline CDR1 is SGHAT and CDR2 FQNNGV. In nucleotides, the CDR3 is TGTGCCAGCAGCTCTTCCGGGACAGGGTCCTACGAGCAGTACTTC. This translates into CASSSSGTGSYEQYF.

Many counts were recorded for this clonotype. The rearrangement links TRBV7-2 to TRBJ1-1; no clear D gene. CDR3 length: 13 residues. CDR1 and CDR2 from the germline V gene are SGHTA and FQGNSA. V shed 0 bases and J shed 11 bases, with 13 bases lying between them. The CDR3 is CASSLAWAAVAFF. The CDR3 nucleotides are TGTGCCAGCAGCTTAGCTTGGGCGGCTGTTGCTTTCTTT.

CDR3 protein: CASSFWGGVNTGELFF. Here the CDR3 DNA reads TGCGCCAGCAGCTTCTGGGGAGGGGTGAACACCGGGGAGCTGTTTTTT. The J gene is TRBJ2-2, the V gene TRBV5-1, with 7 positions matching TRBD2. The V gene end was trimmed by 2 bases and the J gene end by 1 base; junction bases not matched to a gene: 5. Looked up from germline, CDR1 is SGHRS and CDR2 is YFSETQ. This CDR3 contains 16 residues.

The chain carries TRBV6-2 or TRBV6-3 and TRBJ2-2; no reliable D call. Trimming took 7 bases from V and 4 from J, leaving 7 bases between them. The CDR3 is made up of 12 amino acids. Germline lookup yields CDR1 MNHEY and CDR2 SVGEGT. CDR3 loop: CASTWATGELFF. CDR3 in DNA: TGTGCCAGCACGTGGGCCACCGGGGAGCTGTTTTTT.

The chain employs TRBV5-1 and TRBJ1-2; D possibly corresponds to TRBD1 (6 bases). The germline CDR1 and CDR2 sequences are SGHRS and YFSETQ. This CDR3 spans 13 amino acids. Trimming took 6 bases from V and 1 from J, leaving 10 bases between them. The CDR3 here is CASNLDSNYGYTF. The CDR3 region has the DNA TGCGCCAGCAACCTGGACAGTAACTATGGCTACACCTTC.

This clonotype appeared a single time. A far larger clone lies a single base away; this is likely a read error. This CDR3 is CASSKRWRQGSISGANVLNF. CDR3 in DNA: TGTGCCAGCAGTAAACGTTGGAGACAGGGTTCTATCTCTGGGGCCAACGTCCTGAATTTC. The gene calls are TRBV6-4 and TRBJ2-6, with 7 bases aligning to TRBD1. From germline, CDR1 is MRHNA and CDR2 SNTAGT. There are 20 residues in the CDR3.

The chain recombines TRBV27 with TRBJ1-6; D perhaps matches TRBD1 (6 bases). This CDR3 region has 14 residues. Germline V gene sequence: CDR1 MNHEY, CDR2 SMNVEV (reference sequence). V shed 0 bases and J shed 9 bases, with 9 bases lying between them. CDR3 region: CASSLSGGASPLHF. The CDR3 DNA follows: TGTGCCAGCAGTTTATCAGGGGGAGCTTCACCCCTCCACTTT.

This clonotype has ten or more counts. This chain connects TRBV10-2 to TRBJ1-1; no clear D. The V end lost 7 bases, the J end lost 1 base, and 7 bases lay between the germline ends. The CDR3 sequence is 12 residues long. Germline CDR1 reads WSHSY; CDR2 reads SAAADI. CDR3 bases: TGCGCCAGCACAACACCGAACACTGAAGCTTTCTTT. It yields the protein CASTTPNTEAFF.

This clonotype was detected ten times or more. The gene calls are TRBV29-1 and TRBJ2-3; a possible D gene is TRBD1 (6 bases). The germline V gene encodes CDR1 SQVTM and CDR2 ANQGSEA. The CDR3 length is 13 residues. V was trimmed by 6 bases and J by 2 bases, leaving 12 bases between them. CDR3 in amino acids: CSVQQGDTDTQYF. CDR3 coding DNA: TGCAGCGTCCAACAGGGAGACACAGATACGCAGTATTTT.

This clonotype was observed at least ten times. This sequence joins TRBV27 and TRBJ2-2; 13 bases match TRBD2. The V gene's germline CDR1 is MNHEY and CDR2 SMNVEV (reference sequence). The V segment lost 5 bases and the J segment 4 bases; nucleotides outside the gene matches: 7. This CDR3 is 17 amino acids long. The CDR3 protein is CASSRTSGRARTGELFF. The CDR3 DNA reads TGTGCCAGCAGTCGGACTAGCGGGAGAGCCCGCACCGGGGAGCTGTTTTTT.

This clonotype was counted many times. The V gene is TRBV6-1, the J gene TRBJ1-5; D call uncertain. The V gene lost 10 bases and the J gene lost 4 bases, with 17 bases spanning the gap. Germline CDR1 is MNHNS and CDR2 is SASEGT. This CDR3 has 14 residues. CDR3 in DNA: TGTGCCACCAGCCCGGGCAGTCGGAATCAGCCCCAGCATTTT. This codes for CATSPGSRNQPQHF.

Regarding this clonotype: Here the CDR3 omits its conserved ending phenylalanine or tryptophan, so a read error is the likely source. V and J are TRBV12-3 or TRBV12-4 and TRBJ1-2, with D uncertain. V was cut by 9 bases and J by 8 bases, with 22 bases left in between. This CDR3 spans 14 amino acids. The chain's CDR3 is CASTFRDPSRGYTL. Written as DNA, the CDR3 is TGTGCCAGTACCTTCCGGGATCCCTCAAGAGGCTACACCTTA.